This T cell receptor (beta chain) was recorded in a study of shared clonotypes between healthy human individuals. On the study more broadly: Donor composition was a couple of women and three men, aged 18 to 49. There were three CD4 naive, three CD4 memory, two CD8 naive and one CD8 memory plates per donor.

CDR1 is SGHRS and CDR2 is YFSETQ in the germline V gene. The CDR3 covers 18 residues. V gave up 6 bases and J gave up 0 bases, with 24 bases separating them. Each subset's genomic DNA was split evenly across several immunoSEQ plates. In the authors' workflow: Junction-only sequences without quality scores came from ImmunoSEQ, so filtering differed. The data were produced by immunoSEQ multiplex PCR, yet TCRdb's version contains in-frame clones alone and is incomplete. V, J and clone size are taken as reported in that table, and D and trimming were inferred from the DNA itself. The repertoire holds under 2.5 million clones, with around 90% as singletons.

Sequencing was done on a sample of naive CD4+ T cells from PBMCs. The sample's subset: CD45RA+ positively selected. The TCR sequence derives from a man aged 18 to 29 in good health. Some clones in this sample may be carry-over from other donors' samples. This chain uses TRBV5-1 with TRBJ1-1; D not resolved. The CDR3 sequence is CASTRRPGNIPVNTEAFF. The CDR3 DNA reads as TGCGCCAGCACCCGGAGGCCGGGGAACATACCAGTGAACACTGAAGCTTTCTTT.